The 17 T cell receptor beta chains presented below share a single source sample, sequenced in a study of shared clonotypes between healthy human individuals. The method was immunoSEQ multiplex PCR; TCRdb's version includes in-frame clones alone and lacks a portion of them. The sample consists of about 1 million clones, 70% to 80% of them appearing once. Sequencing input: memory CD4+ T cells sorted from blood. Subset noted: CD45RA-negative fraction. All receptors come from a man younger than 30 in good health.

This clone has just a few counts. V gene TRBV30 combines with J gene TRBJ1-2; 9 bases match TRBD1. Germline V gives CDR1 GTSNPN, CDR2 SVGIG (reference sequence). Trimming cost V 7 bases and J 7 bases; bases outside gene matches: 13. This CDR3 has 14 amino acids. The CDR3 reads CASPDSTGGPGYTF. The CDR3 DNA follows: TGTGCCTCCCCGGACTCGACAGGGGGGCCTGGCTACACCTTC.

The chain carries TRBV30 and TRBJ2-7; D possibly corresponds to TRBD1 (6 bases). V was shortened by 5 bases and J by 6 bases, with 17 bases between the two germline ends. There are 13 residues in the CDR3. Germline-derived CDR1 and CDR2 are GTSNPN and SVGIG (reference sequence). The CDR3 protein is CAWSDRPRGEQYF. The CDR3 DNA reads TGTGCCTGGTCTGACAGGCCACGGGGCGAGCAGTACTTC.

The rearrangement uses TRBV10-1 and TRBJ2-7, with 7 bases matching TRBD1. Trimming removed 5 bases from V and 3 bases from J; junction bases left unmatched: 7. This CDR3 is 14 amino acids long. Per germline, CDR1 WNHNN and CDR2 SYGVQD (reference sequence). In DNA form, the CDR3 reads TGCGCCAGCAGTCCCCGGGACAGCCTCTACGAGCAGTACTTC. This translates into CASSPRDSLYEQYF.

This sequence joins TRBV9 and TRBJ1-6; the D gene is possibly TRBD1 (6 bases). The V end was cut by 2 bases, the J end by 0 bases, with 6 bases between. Germline CDR1 reads SGDLS; CDR2 reads YYNGEE. This CDR3 is 15 amino acids long. The CDR3 spells CASSVTGSYNSPLHF. The DNA of the CDR3 is TGTGCCAGCAGCGTGACAGGCTCCTATAATTCACCCCTCCACTTT.

The chain uses TRBV30 and TRBJ1-6; a possible D gene is TRBD1 (6 bases). CDR3 length: 15 amino acids. From germline, CDR1 is GTSNPN and CDR2 SVGIG (reference sequence). Trimming cost V 0 bases and J 12 bases, with 18 bases left between them. The CDR3 region is CAWSVGGTLEKPLHF. The DNA of the CDR3 is TGTGCCTGGAGTGTAGGGGGGACACTTGAAAAACCCCTCCACTTT.

The chain couples TRBV27 to TRBJ2-7; D perhaps matches TRBD2 (6 bases). The V end lost 3 bases, the J end lost 0 bases, and 21 bases lay between the germline ends. This CDR3 spans 18 amino acids. Germline V lookup: CDR1 MNHEY, CDR2 SMNVEV (reference sequence). The CDR3 reads CASSFNSQWGLNSYEQYF. CDR3 nucleotides: TGTGCCAGCAGTTTTAACTCCCAGTGGGGACTTAACTCCTACGAGCAGTACTTC.

V gene TRBV30 combines with J gene TRBJ1-3; a weak D match, TRBD1 (5 bases). The CDR3 spans 13 residues. V dropped 3 bases and J dropped 4 bases, with 10 bases sitting between them. The germline gives CDR1 GTSNPN, CDR2 SVGIG (reference sequence). The CDR3 DNA reads as TGTGCCTGGAGCCTGGACATGGGAAACACCATATATTTT. Amino acids: CAWSLDMGNTIYF. The full variable domain, rest sourced from reference TRBV30 and TRBJ1-3, is SQTIHQWPATLVQPVGSPLSLECTVEGTSNPNLYWYRQAAGRGLQLLFYSVGIGQISSEVPQNLSASRPQDRQFILSSKKLLLSDSGFYLCAWSLDMGNTIYFGEGSWLTVV.

This sequence joins TRBV7-2 and TRBJ2-7, with a weak D call TRBD2 (6 bases). The CDR3 runs 15 residues. CDR1 is SGHTA and CDR2 is FQGNSA in the germline V gene. Trimming removed 1 base from V and 0 bases from J, with 10 bases in between. The CDR3 here is CASSLELRGSYEQYF. CDR3 nucleotide sequence: TGTGCCAGCAGCTTAGAGTTGCGGGGCTCCTACGAGCAGTACTTC.

The chain carries TRBV6-6 and TRBJ2-7, with TRBD1 identical over 9 bases. CDR3 size: 15 residues. Germline CDR1 MNHNY, CDR2 SVGAGI (reference sequence). Trimming cost V 6 bases and J 3 bases; bases outside gene matches: 9. The CDR3 DNA reads TGTGCCAGCAGAAACCCGGGACAGGGCAACTACGAGCAGTACTTC. It specifies CASRNPGQGNYEQYF.

This clone was detected a few times. The rearrangement joins TRBV14 to TRBJ2-7, with D hard to call. This CDR3 is built from 14 residues. The germline gives CDR1 SGHDN, CDR2 FVKESK. With 3 bases removed from V and 5 bases from J, the gap between germline ends came to 14 bases. CDR3 bases: TGTGCCAGCAGCCAGGACCCCTTCCGGAACGAGCAGTACTTC. Its protein is CASSQDPFRNEQYF. Variable domain in full (rest from reference TRBV14 and TRBJ2-7): EAGVTQFPSHSVIEKGQTVTLRCDPISGHDNLYWYRRVMGKEIKFLLHFVKESKQDESGMPNNRFLAERTGGTYSTLKVQPAELEDSGVYFCASSQDPFRNEQYFGPGTRLTVT.

The gene calls are TRBV11-1 and TRBJ1-3, with 8 positions matching TRBD1. Trimming removed 3 bases from V and 3 bases from J; junction bases left unmatched: 4. CDR3 length equals 15 residues. Looked up from germline, CDR1 is SGHAT and CDR2 is FQDESV (reference sequence). The CDR3 DNA follows: TGTGCCAGCAGCTTCCTTGGACAGGGTGGAAACACCATATATTTT. Translating it yields CASSFLGQGGNTIYF.

The rearrangement joins TRBV4-1 to TRBJ2-1; 7 nucleotides agree with TRBD2. Trimming cost V 3 bases and J 4 bases; bases outside gene matches: 6. This CDR3 has 15 amino acids. The germline gives CDR1 MGHRA, CDR2 YSYEKL. CDR3 sequence reads: CASSHGGGDYNEQFF. CDR3 bases: TGCGCCAGCAGCCACGGCGGGGGAGATTACAATGAGCAGTTCTTC.

The V call is TRBV6-1, the J call TRBJ2-3; D assignment may be TRBD1 or TRBD2 (5 bases each). The germline V gene encodes CDR1 MNHNS and CDR2 SASEGT. V gave up 3 bases and J gave up 1 base, with 11 bases separating them. This CDR3 contains 15 residues. As DNA, the CDR3 is TGTGCCAGCAGTGACAAAACGGGGCGCACAGATACGCAGTATTTT. It encodes CASSDKTGRTDTQYF.

This chain's CDR3 is CASSLVRGAGLDTQYF. The CDR3 DNA reads as TGTGCCAGCAGCTTAGTACGGGGGGCCGGACTGGATACGCAGTATTTT. The V and J genes are TRBV11-2 and TRBJ2-3; possibly TRBD2 for D (7 bases). Germline V gene lookup returns CDR1 SGHAT and CDR2 FQNNGV. The CDR3 length is 16 residues. Trimming removed 1 base from V and 6 bases from J, with 17 bases in between. Based on the CDR3 plus reference TRBV11-2 and TRBJ2-3, the full variable domain is EAGVAQSPRYKIIEKRQSVAFWCNPISGHATLYWYQQILGQGPKLLIQFQNNGVVDDSQLPKDRFSAERLKGVDSTLKIQPAKLEDSAVYLCASSLVRGAGLDTQYFGPGTRLTVL.

Turning to this clone: The sample contains more than one DNA sequence encoding this CDR3. The chain uses TRBV9 and TRBJ2-2; D ambiguous. CDR1 is SGDLS, CDR2 YYNGEE, per germline. The germline V and J ends were trimmed by 0 bases and 0 bases, with 3 bases remaining between them. This CDR3 is 14 amino acids long. The DNA for the CDR3 is TGTGCCAGCAGCGTAGCAGCGAACACCGGGGAGCTGTTTTTT. It specifies CASSVAANTGELFF.

V gene TRBV7-2 combines with J gene TRBJ1-4; D is uncertain. Germline CDR1 and CDR2: SGHTA and FQGNSA. Trimming took 5 bases from V and 4 from J, leaving 17 bases between them. This CDR3 region has 16 residues. CDR3 DNA sequence: TGTGCCAGCAGCCCGACCCCTTTGCTAGATAATGAAAAACTGTTTTTT. This translates into CASSPTPLLDNEKLFF.

This chain uses TRBV5-6 with TRBJ2-7, with D possibly TRBD2 on 6 matching bases. This CDR3 contains 16 residues. Per germline, CDR1 SGHDT and CDR2 YYEEEE. V was clipped by 1 base and J by 0 bases, with 14 bases between them. The CDR3 loop is CASSLLGRGSSYEQYF. CDR3 nucleotides: TGTGCCAGCAGCTTGTTAGGGCGGGGAAGCTCCTACGAGCAGTACTTC.